The TCR beta chain described here comes from a study of Graves' ophthalmopathy and Graves' hyperthyroidism. Broader study findings: Blood was where most expanded thyroid clonotypes above 0.001 frequency also turned up. In predicting ophthalmopathy progression, the model reached about 71% sensitivity and 72.22% specificity. Sensitivity of roughly 88% and specificity of roughly 80% were achieved when a 13-signature model separated ophthalmopathy from stable hyperthyroidism.

The J segment lost 9 bases and the V segment lost 5 bases, leaving 7 bases of the junction unmatched. CDR1 and CDR2 from the germline V gene are DFQATT and SNEGSKA (reference sequence). This CDR3 region has 12 residues. This clonotype has at least ten counts. Its antigen is still unknown. Using RNA transcripts, the TCR beta CDR3 regions were amplified. Following a first-round RT-PCR that used HTBI primers, a second-round multiplex PCR was carried out. TCRdb redid the calling of the multiplex PCR reads with MiXCR, one entry per CDR3 protein. The sample lists tens of thousands of distinct CDR3 sequences; roughly 46% were seen once.

The clonotype originates from an adult woman with Graves' ophthalmopathy. The sample consisted of peripheral blood. The chain combines TRBV20-1 with TRBJ2-1, with 7 bases identical to TRBD2. DNA of the CDR3: TGCAGTGCTGCCCCAAGCGGGACTGAGCAGTTCTTC. Protein product: CSAAPSGTEQFF.